A selection of T cell receptor beta chains follows, all from one sample in a study of T cell clonotyping in hematopoietic cell transplantation. The table came from immunoSEQ multiplex PCR; TCRdb's copy has only in-frame clones and leaves some out. Among about 3,100 clones listed, approximately 60% were seen once. This sample comprised peripheral blood mononuclear cells, obtained 30 days after allogeneic stem cell transplant. The source of these receptors is a female patient under 45 who had an allogeneic stem cell transplant, so T cells may come from the graft donor. Some clones in this sample may be carry-over from other donors' samples. Each CDR3 is given with its conserved first and last residue. A D gene is named only where the DNA matches it firmly. Some rows have no size entry. The others give once, few or many, or a class for an expanded clone.

j_call	clone_size	v_call	d_call	cdr3_aa
TRBJ2-1	-	TRBV15	TRBD2	CATSRPTAGTRGNEQFF
TRBJ2-2	few	TRBV7-2	TRBD2	CASGHGGGRELFF
TRBJ2-3	-	TRBV10-3	-	CAISDPPRGGLQNTQYF
TRBJ1-1	-	TRBV30	-	CAWSRLLNTEAFF
TRBJ2-7	-	TRBV6-5	TRBD1	CASSLGGTGTYEQYF
TRBJ2-3	once	TRBV7-9	TRBD2	CASSQPASGEGDTQYF
TRBJ2-3	medium-sized	TRBV5-1	-	CASSSDTFSTDTQYF
TRBJ1-5	-	TRBV19	-	CASSRGDGNQPQHF
TRBJ1-2	medium-sized	TRBV6-1	-	CATLKTAKDGYTF
TRBJ2-5	-	TRBV13	TRBD2	CASSSSGAGEETQYF
TRBJ2-7	-	TRBV4-1	-	CASSQDVGSVEQYF
TRBJ2-2	-	TRBV9	-	CASSVSNTGELFF
TRBJ1-5	few	TRBV29-1	-	CSVRDNYNQPQHF
TRBJ1-3	once	TRBV7-8	TRBD1	CASRDRGGNTIYF
TRBJ2-7	few	TRBV27	TRBD2	CASSAQRGASYEQYF
TRBJ2-7	-	TRBV6-5	TRBD2	CASSYSGLADYEQYF
TRBJ1-6	medium-sized	TRBV2	-	CASSVPSPLHF
TRBJ2-7	few	TRBV9	-	CASSGRGALYEQYF